The next 18 T cell receptor beta chains were all read from a single sample in a study of cytomegalovirus exposure and HLA in healthy donors. Vbeta (60) and Jbeta (13) primers were used in the PCR. The table came from immunoSEQ multiplex PCR; TCRdb's copy has only in-frame clones and leaves some out. The sample consists of about 120,000 clones, around 74% of them appearing once. Sequencing was performed on PBMCs. These receptor sequences come from a woman between 18 and 30 years old in good health and CMV-seronegative.

V usage is TRBV29-1 and J usage is TRBJ1-1; D may be TRBD1 (6 bases). This CDR3 is 15 amino acids long. CDR1 is SQVTM and CDR2 is ANQGSEA in the germline V gene. Trimming shortened V by 6 bases and J by 1 base, and 18 bases separated the two germline ends. The CDR3 coding sequence is TGCAGCGTACAACTTGCGAGGGGGACGAACACTGAAGCTTTCTTT. Its protein product is CSVQLARGTNTEAFF.

This sequence joins TRBV29-1 and TRBJ2-5, with unresolved D. Germline V gives CDR1 SQVTM, CDR2 ANQGSEA. This CDR3 contains 12 residues. Trimming removed 3 bases from V and 4 bases from J, with 9 bases in between. This CDR3 reads CSVDYRGETQYF. Here the CDR3 DNA reads TGCAGCGTTGACTACCGCGGAGAGACCCAGTACTTC.

The chain carries TRBV10-2 and TRBJ1-3; no reliable D call. The germline gives CDR1 WSHSY, CDR2 SAAADI. V was shortened by 3 bases and J by 4 bases, with 16 bases between the two germline ends. The length of the CDR3 is 16 residues. CDR3 DNA: TGCGCCAGCAGTGAACCTCGGGGAGTGGTAGGAAACACCATATATTTT. It translates to CASSEPRGVVGNTIYF.

J is TRBJ1-1 and V is TRBV9; D is possibly TRBD1 (6 bases). Trimming pared 3 bases from V and 6 bases from J, leaving 15 bases between. There are 14 residues in the CDR3. The V gene's germline CDR1 is SGDLS and CDR2 YYNGEE. CDR3 residues: CASSGQQGRAEAFF. The CDR3 nucleotides are TGTGCCAGCAGCGGACAACAGGGTAGGGCTGAAGCTTTCTTT.

J is TRBJ1-1 and V is TRBV7-9; the D is unclear. Trimming took off 5 bases at V and 5 bases at J, with 12 bases between the two ends. The CDR3 is 13 amino acids. From germline, CDR1 is SEHNR and CDR2 FQNEAQ (reference sequence). The CDR3 nucleotides are TGTGCCAGCAGCCTGACTGGAGGGACTGAAGCTTTCTTT. Protein product: CASSLTGGTEAFF.

V usage is TRBV4-1 and J usage is TRBJ1-4, with D unclear. CDR3 length: 16 amino acids. Germline loops: CDR1 MGHRA, CDR2 YSYEKL. Trimming pared 0 bases from V and 5 bases from J, leaving 13 bases between. The CDR3 DNA follows: TGCGCCAGCAGCCAAGATGGGGAGATAGTCAATGAAAAACTGTTTTTT. Protein sequence: CASSQDGEIVNEKLFF.

The chain recombines TRBV28 with TRBJ2-1; the D gene is possibly TRBD1 (6 bases). Germline CDR1 reads MDHEN; CDR2 reads SYDVKM. V gave up 5 bases and J gave up 9 bases, with 23 bases separating them. The CDR3 extends over 16 amino acids. CDR3 in amino acids: CASSPHRQVGRSEQFF. In nucleotides, the CDR3 is TGTGCCAGCAGTCCACACAGACAGGTTGGGCGGAGTGAGCAGTTCTTC.

This clone has just a few counts. The gene calls are TRBV27 and TRBJ2-7; D is ambiguous. V was clipped by 2 bases and J by 3 bases, with 11 bases between them. The CDR3 totals 14 residues. Germline V gives CDR1 MNHEY, CDR2 SMNVEV (reference sequence). CDR3 nucleotide sequence: TGTGCCAGCAGTTTACGCGGTACCTACTACGAGCAGTACTTC. Its translation: CASSLRGTYYEQYF.

The gene calls are TRBV28 and TRBJ1-2; 7 bases align to TRBD1. V dropped 5 bases and J dropped 4; count of bases not matched to a gene: 7. Germline CDR1 and CDR2: MDHEN and SYDVKM. CDR3 length: 14 amino acids. The CDR3 sequence is CASSPSDRFYGYTF. The CDR3 DNA is TGTGCCAGCAGTCCCTCGGACAGGTTCTATGGCTACACCTTC.

J is TRBJ2-3 and V is TRBV5-6, with 8 nucleotides matching TRBD2. The CDR3 extends over 15 amino acids. J gave up 4 bases and V 0 bases, and 4 bases lay outside the gene matches. CDR1 is SGHDT and CDR2 is YYEEEE in the germline V gene. CDR3 in amino acids: CASSLGGGRSDTQYF. DNA for the CDR3: TGTGCCAGCAGCTTGGGTGGCGGGAGGTCAGATACGCAGTATTTT.

This chain joins TRBV5-6 and TRBJ2-2; 12 nucleotides line up with TRBD1. V trimming: 4 bases; J trimming: 7 bases; junction bases outside the gene matches: 11. CDR3 size: 17 residues. Germline-derived CDR1 and CDR2 are SGHDT and YYEEEE. Written as DNA, the CDR3 is TGTGCCAGCAGCCCTACGGGGGACAGGGGGCGTGGCGGGGAGCTGTTTTTT. It codes for CASSPTGDRGRGGELFF.

The chain uses TRBV5-4 and TRBJ2-3, with TRBD2 identical over 9 bases. The CDR3 has 14 residues. CDR1 is SGHNT and CDR2 is YYREEE in the germline V gene (reference sequence). V was clipped by 2 bases and J by 5 bases; unmatched bases: 3. For the CDR3, the DNA is TGTGCCAGCAGCTTTGGCGGGGGGGTAGATACGCAGTATTTT. Protein sequence: CASSFGGGVDTQYF.

This clone has only a few counts. The genes are TRBV7-2 and TRBJ1-4; tentatively, D is TRBD1 (6 bases). The V and J ends lost 2 bases and 6 bases respectively, with 13 bases between them. The CDR3 runs to 15 residues. Looked up from germline, CDR1 is SGHTA and CDR2 is FQGNSA. The CDR3 DNA follows: TGTGCCAGCAGCTTATCCGGACAGCAGTATGAAAAACTGTTTTTT. Residues: CASSLSGQQYEKLFF.

V usage is TRBV2 and J usage is TRBJ1-5; weak D call: TRBD1 (5 bases). Germline lookup yields CDR1 SNHLY and CDR2 FYNNEI. The V end was cut by 7 bases, the J end by 0 bases, with 13 bases between. The CDR3 totals 15 residues. The CDR3 DNA is TGTGCCAGCACCCCTCACACAGGTAGCAATCAGCCCCAGCATTTT. Protein sequence: CASTPHTGSNQPQHF.

The chain links TRBV6-5 to TRBJ1-2; 8 bases map to TRBD1. Germline assignment: CDR1 MNHEY and CDR2 SVGAGI. This CDR3 is 14 amino acids long. With 8 bases clipped from V and 8 bases from J, the junction kept 13 bases outside the gene matches. The CDR3 coding sequence is TGTGCCAGCTCGGACGACAGGGGCAGGTTAGGCTACACCTTC. It is translated as CASSDDRGRLGYTF.

The rearrangement links TRBV2 to TRBJ2-2, with a possible D match to TRBD2 (7 bases). The V and J ends lost 6 bases and 1 base respectively, with 12 bases between them. The CDR3 totals 15 residues. The V gene's germline CDR1 is SNHLY and CDR2 FYNNEI. CDR3 sequence reads: CASRGGTKNTGELFF. Written as DNA, the CDR3 is TGTGCCAGCAGGGGGGGGACAAAGAACACCGGGGAGCTGTTTTTT.

V usage is TRBV5-6 and J usage is TRBJ2-5; 9 bases are shared with TRBD1. J gave up 4 bases and V 3 bases, and 7 bases lay outside the gene matches. CDR3 length: 15 amino acids. Germline V gene lookup returns CDR1 SGHDT and CDR2 YYEEEE. The CDR3 loop reads CASSSDRGVAETQYF. The DNA of the CDR3 is TGTGCCAGCAGCTCAGACAGGGGGGTAGCAGAGACCCAGTACTTC.

A single count supports this clone. The chain carries TRBV5-1 and TRBJ2-7; D perhaps matches TRBD1 (5 bases). V gave up 1 base and J gave up 5 bases, with 19 bases separating them. Germline assignment: CDR1 SGHRS and CDR2 YFSETQ. The CDR3 runs to 16 residues. This CDR3 reads CASSLPTDLGIDEQYF. CDR3 bases: TGCGCCAGCAGCTTGCCGACAGATTTGGGTATCGACGAGCAGTACTTC.